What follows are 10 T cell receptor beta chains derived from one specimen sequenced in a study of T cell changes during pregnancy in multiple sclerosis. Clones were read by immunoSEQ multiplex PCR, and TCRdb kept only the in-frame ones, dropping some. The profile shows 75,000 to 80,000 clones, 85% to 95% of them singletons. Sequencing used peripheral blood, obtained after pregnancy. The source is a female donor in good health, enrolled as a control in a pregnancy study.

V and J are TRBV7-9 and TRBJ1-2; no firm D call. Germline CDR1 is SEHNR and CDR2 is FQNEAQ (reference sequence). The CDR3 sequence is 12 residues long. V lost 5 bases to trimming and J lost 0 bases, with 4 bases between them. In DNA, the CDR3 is TGTGCCAGCAGCGACACTAACTATGGCTACACCTTC. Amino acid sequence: CASSDTNYGYTF.

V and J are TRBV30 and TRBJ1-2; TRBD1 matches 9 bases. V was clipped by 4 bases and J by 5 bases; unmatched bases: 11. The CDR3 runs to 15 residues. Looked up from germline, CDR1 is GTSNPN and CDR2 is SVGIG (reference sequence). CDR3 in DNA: TGTGCCTGGAACAGGGGGCCTCTAGCCCTATATGGCTACACCTTC. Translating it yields CAWNRGPLALYGYTF.

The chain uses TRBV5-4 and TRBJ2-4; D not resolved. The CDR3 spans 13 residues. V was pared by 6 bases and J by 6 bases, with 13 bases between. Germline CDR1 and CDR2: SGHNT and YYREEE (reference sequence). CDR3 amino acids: CASTRPDLNIQYF. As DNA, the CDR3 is TGTGCCAGCACCAGGCCAGACCTAAACATTCAGTACTTC.

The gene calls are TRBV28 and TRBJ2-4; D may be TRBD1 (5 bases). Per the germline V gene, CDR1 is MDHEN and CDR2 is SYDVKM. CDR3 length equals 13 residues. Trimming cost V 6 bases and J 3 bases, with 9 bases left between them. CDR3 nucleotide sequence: TGTGCCAGCAGAGGGGTGGGCAAAAACATTCAGTACTTC. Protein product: CASRGVGKNIQYF. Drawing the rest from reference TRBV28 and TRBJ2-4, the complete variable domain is DVKVTQSSRYLVKRTGEKVFLECVQDMDHENMFWYRQDPGLGLRLIYFSYDVKMKEKGDIPEGYSVSREKKERFSLILESASTNQTSMYLCASRGVGKNIQYFGAGTRLSVL.

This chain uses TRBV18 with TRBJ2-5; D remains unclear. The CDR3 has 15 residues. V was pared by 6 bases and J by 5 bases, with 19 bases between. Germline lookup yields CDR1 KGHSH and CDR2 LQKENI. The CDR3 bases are TGTGCCAGCTCGTTTGAGGCCTACCCTCGGGAGACCCAGTACTTC. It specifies CASSFEAYPRETQYF. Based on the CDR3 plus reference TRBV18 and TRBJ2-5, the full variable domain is NAGVMQNPRHLVRRRGQEARLRCSPMKGHSHVYWYRQLPEEGLKFMVYLQKENIIDESGMPKERFSAEFPKEGPSILRIQQVVRGDSAAYFCASSFEAYPRETQYFGPGTRLLVL.

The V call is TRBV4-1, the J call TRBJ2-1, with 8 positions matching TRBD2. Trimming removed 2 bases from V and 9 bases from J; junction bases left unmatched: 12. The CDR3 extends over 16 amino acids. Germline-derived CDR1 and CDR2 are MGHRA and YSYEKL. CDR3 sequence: CASSQIRGGRYVEQFF. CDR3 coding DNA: TGCGCCAGCAGCCAAATCCGGGGGGGCCGTTACGTTGAGCAGTTCTTC.

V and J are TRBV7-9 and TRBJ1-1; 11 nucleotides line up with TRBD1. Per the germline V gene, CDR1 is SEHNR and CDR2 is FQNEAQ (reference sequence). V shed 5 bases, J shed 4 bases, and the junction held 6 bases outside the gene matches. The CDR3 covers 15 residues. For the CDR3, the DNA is TGTGCCAGCAGCGTGGGGACAGGGGGGAGCACTGAAGCTTTCTTT. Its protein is CASSVGTGGSTEAFF.

CDR3 in amino acids: CASSLIWLAGHNEQFF. CDR3 coding DNA: TGTGCCAGCAGCTTAATCTGGCTAGCCGGTCACAATGAGCAGTTCTTC. V and J are TRBV7-8 and TRBJ2-1, with D perhaps TRBD2 (5 bases). Germline assignment: CDR1 SGHVS and CDR2 FQNEAQ. This CDR3 comprises 16 residues. V shed 2 bases and J shed 5 bases, with 16 bases lying between them.

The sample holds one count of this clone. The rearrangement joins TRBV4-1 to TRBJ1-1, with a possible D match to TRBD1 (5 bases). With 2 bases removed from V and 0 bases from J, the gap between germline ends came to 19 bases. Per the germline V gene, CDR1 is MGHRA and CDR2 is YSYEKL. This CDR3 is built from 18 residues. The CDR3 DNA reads TGCGCCAGCAGCCAACCTTCGGGCTTTGGGGGGTTGAACACTGAAGCTTTCTTT. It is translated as CASSQPSGFGGLNTEAFF.

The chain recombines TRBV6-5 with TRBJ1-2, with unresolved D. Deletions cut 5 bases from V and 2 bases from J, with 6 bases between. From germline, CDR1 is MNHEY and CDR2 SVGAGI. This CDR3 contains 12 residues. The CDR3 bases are TGTGCCAGCAGTACGGGAAACTATGGCTACACCTTC. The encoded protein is CASSTGNYGYTF.